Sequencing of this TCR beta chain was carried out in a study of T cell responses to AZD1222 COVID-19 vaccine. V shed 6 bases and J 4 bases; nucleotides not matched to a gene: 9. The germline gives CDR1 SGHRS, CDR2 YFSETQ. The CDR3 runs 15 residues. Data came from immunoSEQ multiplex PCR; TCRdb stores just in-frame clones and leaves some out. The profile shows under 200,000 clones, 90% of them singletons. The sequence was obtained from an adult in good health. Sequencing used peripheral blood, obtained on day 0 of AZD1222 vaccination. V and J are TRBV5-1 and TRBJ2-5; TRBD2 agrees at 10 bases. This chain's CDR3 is CASNPAGGPRETQYF. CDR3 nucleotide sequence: TGCGCCAGCAACCCAGCGGGGGGGCCACGAGAGACCCAGTACTTC.